One and the same sample provided the 26 T cell receptor beta chains below, sequenced in a study of blood T cells in healthy people across ages. Then a second PCR, running roughly 7 to 12 cycles, was carried out with a sample-barcoded 5' primer and a J-beta primer mix. MiXCR, applied by TCRdb to the 5' RACE reads, yields one record per CDR3 protein. The top ten hold about 13% of the sample, which has hundreds of thousands of distinct CDR3 sequences, 52% seen once. Sequenced input: blood. All receptors come from a woman older than 75 in good health.

V usage is TRBV5-1 and J usage is TRBJ2-5; 7 bases line up with TRBD2. CDR1 and CDR2 from the germline V gene are SGHRS and YFSETQ. The CDR3 runs 15 residues. The trim removed 6 bases at V and 1 base at J, leaving 9 bases unmatched. The DNA for the CDR3 is TGCGCCAGCACGATTGCGGGGGTTTTCCAAGAGACCCAGTACTTC. As protein: CASTIAGVFQETQYF.

The rearrangement uses TRBV9 and TRBJ2-5, with D uncertain. Germline CDR1 SGDLS, CDR2 YYNGEE. The CDR3 is made up of 13 amino acids. The V end was cut by 2 bases, the J end by 7 bases, with 12 bases between. CDR3 residues: CASSVGNRVTQYF. CDR3 nucleotide sequence: TGTGCCAGCAGCGTGGGGAACCGGGTGACCCAGTACTTC.

Notes on this clonotype: Possible read error: a much larger clone is one base away. The genes are TRBV29-1 and TRBJ2-7; TRBD1 aligns across 11 bases. This CDR3 is built from 15 residues. Germline trimming cut 6 bases from V and 7 bases from J; bases unmatched to any gene: 14. Germline V gene sequence: CDR1 SQVTM, CDR2 ANQGSEA. The chain's CDR3 is CSVEGQGVRDNEQYF. In DNA, the CDR3 is TGCAGCGTAGAGGGACAGGGGGTTAGGGACAATGAGCAGTACTTC.

This clonotype was found a few times. J is TRBJ1-1 and V is TRBV5-1; the match to TRBD1 covers 10 bases. Trimming took 0 bases from V and 7 from J; bases not matched to a gene: 3. Germline V CDR1 and CDR2: SGHRS, YFSETQ. There are 14 residues in the CDR3. DNA of the CDR3: TGCGCCAGCAGCTTGGCCGGGACAGGGGATGAAGCTTTCTTT. Translated, it gives CASSLAGTGDEAFF.

This rearrangement joins TRBV4-2 to TRBJ1-1; D uncertain. Looked up from germline, CDR1 is LGHNA and CDR2 is YNFKEQ. V lost 0 bases and J lost 7, with 6 bases in between. The CDR3 loop spans 12 amino acids. CDR3: CASSQDRCEAFF. Here the CDR3 DNA reads TGTGCCAGCAGCCAAGACCGTTGTGAAGCTTTCTTT.

Note on this clonotype: A read error may be the cause here, since a much bigger clone is one base away. This chain links TRBV20-1 with TRBJ1-2; unclear D gene. Looked up from germline, CDR1 is DFQATT and CDR2 is SNEGSKA (reference sequence). This CDR3 is built from 14 residues. The V end was cut by 4 bases, the J end by 1 base, with 13 bases between. In DNA form, the CDR3 reads TGCAGTGCTAAGCCAAAGGGTGTTAACTATGGCTACACCTTC. It specifies CSAKPKGVNYGYTF.

At least ten counts were recorded for this clonotype. This sequence joins TRBV5-1 and TRBJ1-1; no reliable D call. CDR3 length equals 15 residues. Germline lookup yields CDR1 SGHRS and CDR2 YFSETQ. With 2 bases removed from V and 0 bases from J, the gap between germline ends came to 11 bases. CDR3 sequence (DNA): TGCGCCAGCAGCTTAGCTGGGCAGTTGAACACTGAAGCTTTCTTT. It yields the protein CASSLAGQLNTEAFF.

This clonotype was observed many times. V gene TRBV7-9 combines with J gene TRBJ2-7; D is unclear. Trimming pared 5 bases from V and 2 bases from J, leaving 13 bases between. The CDR3 runs 14 residues. Germline-derived CDR1 and CDR2 are SEHNR and FQNEAQ (reference sequence). The CDR3 reads CASSPTALPYEQYF. Written as DNA, the CDR3 is TGTGCCAGCAGCCCCACAGCCCTTCCCTACGAGCAGTACTTC. Complete variable domain (other parts from reference TRBV7-9 and TRBJ2-7): DTGVSQNPRHKITKRGQNVTFRCDPISEHNRLYWYRQTLGQGPEFLTYFQNEAQLEKSRLLSDRFSAERPKGSFSTLEIQRTEQGDSAMYLCASSPTALPYEQYFGPGTRLTVT.

As regards this clonotype: Being one base from a much bigger clone, this may be a read error. The chain recombines TRBV12-3 or TRBV12-4 with TRBJ1-6; D uncertain. The length of the CDR3 is 13 residues. The chain's CDR3 is CASSPGDNPPLHF. CDR3 coding DNA: TGTGCCAGCAGCCCTGGGGATAATCCACCCCTCCACTTT.

This clonotype has a count of ten or more. This chain connects TRBV4-1 to TRBJ2-3; TRBD1 is a possible D gene (5 bases). From germline, CDR1 is MGHRA and CDR2 YSYEKL. V was shortened by 4 bases and J by 5 bases, with 16 bases between the two germline ends. This CDR3 is built from 15 residues. The CDR3 region has the DNA TGCGCCAGCAGCCGACTCGTAACAGGCGGAGATACGCAGTATTTT. It yields the protein CASSRLVTGGDTQYF.

This clonotype was detected many times. V gene TRBV12-3 or TRBV12-4 combines with J gene TRBJ2-1; 8 nucleotides agree with TRBD2. V gave up 4 bases and J gave up 9 bases; unmatched junction bases: 20. The CDR3 runs to 18 residues. The CDR3 loop reads CASSSQVWLAGSGGEQFF. The CDR3 DNA is TGTGCCAGCAGTTCTCAGGTGTGGCTAGCGGGTTCGGGCGGTGAGCAGTTCTTC.

The genes are TRBV10-3 and TRBJ2-3; the D gene is possibly TRBD1 (6 bases). V lost 8 bases to trimming and J lost 1 base, with 10 bases between them. Germline-derived CDR1 and CDR2 are ENHRY and SYGVKD. The length of the CDR3 is 13 residues. The CDR3 nucleotides read TGTGCCATCTACCCAGGGGGCACAGATACGCAGTATTTT. Translating gives CAIYPGGTDTQYF.

This clonotype was detected only once. One junction end disagrees with the germline gene, perhaps due to a read error. The chain links TRBV5-5 to TRBJ1-4; TRBD1 matches 8 bases. The CDR3 is made up of 15 amino acids. Germline lookup yields CDR1 SGHKS and CDR2 YYEKEE (reference sequence). The DNA for the CDR3 is TGTACCAGCAGAAGACAGGGGTCCTTTAATGAAAAACTGTTTTTT. Translating gives CTSRRQGSFNEKLFF.

This clonotype was seen just once. The junction shows a germline mismatch at one end, possibly a read error. The chain links TRBV12-3 or TRBV12-4 to TRBJ2-3; 9 positions agree with TRBD2. This CDR3 contains 14 residues. This CDR3 reads CASSYSGGTDMQYF. In DNA form, the CDR3 reads TGTGCCAGCAGTTATAGCGGGGGAACAGATATGCAGTATTTT.

This clonotype showed up many times. The V gene is TRBV18, the J gene TRBJ2-1; 7 nucleotides align to TRBD1. CDR1 KGHSH and CDR2 LQKENI come from the germline V gene. The CDR3 sequence is 16 residues long. Trimming cost V 3 bases and J 1 base; bases outside gene matches: 6. CDR3 coding DNA: TGTGCCAGCTCACCGGACAGGCCCGTTTCCTACAATGAGCAGTTCTTC. Translation: CASSPDRPVSYNEQFF.

With regard to this clonotype: A read error may be the cause here, since a much bigger clone is one base away. J is TRBJ2-4 and V is TRBV11-1, with a weak D call TRBD1 (6 bases). Germline assignment: CDR1 SGHAT and CDR2 FQDESV (reference sequence). The length of the CDR3 is 15 residues. The DNA for the CDR3 is TGTGCCGGAACCTGGGACACCCTAGCCAAAAACATTCCGTACTTC. This codes for CAGTWDTLAKNIPYF.

This clonotype was seen repeatedly, ten times or more. V gene TRBV12-3 or TRBV12-4 combines with J gene TRBJ1-2; TRBD1 aligns across 8 bases. V was clipped by 6 bases and J by 8 bases; unmatched bases: 8. This CDR3 contains 13 residues. CDR3 sequence (DNA): TGTGCCAGCAGCCAGGACAGGGTAGACGGCTACACCTTC. As protein: CASSQDRVDGYTF.

V and J are TRBV27 and TRBJ2-1; no definite D call. V lost 9 bases and J 4 bases, leaving 16 bases between the germline ends. The germline CDR1 and CDR2 sequences are MNHEY and SMNVEV (reference sequence). The CDR3 length is 14 residues. The CDR3 nucleotides read TGTGCCAGTAGGCGAGGTGGGATGTACAATGAGCAGTTCTTC. It translates to CASRRGGMYNEQFF.

This clonotype was counted only a few times. This chain uses TRBV5-1 with TRBJ1-1; D is unresolved. Trimming cost V 2 bases and J 6 bases, with 14 bases left between them. The germline V gene encodes CDR1 SGHRS and CDR2 YFSETQ. This CDR3 contains 14 residues. The CDR3: CASSLYSSRAEAFF. The CDR3 DNA reads TGCGCCAGCAGCTTATACAGTTCTCGAGCTGAAGCTTTCTTT.

This clonotype came up a few times. This chain joins TRBV2 and TRBJ2-2, with D possibly matching TRBD2 (6 bases). V was clipped by 8 bases and J by 4 bases, with 17 bases between them. CDR1 and CDR2 (germline): SNHLY, FYNNEI. The CDR3 is made up of 15 amino acids. CDR3 amino acids: CASAWDSKPTGELFF. In nucleotides, the CDR3 is TGTGCCAGCGCCTGGGACTCCAAACCCACCGGGGAGCTGTTTTTT.

The rearrangement joins TRBV5-1 to TRBJ2-7; D is ambiguous. Germline V gene lookup returns CDR1 SGHRS and CDR2 YFSETQ. This CDR3 is 14 amino acids long. V was cut by 4 bases and J by 7 bases, with 18 bases left in between. The CDR3, as DNA: TGCGCCAGCAGCCTCCCGGCTACCTACAATGAGCAGTACTTC. As protein: CASSLPATYNEQYF.

This clonotype was seen many times. This chain uses TRBV12-3 or TRBV12-4 with TRBJ2-3, with D hard to call. V lost 3 bases, J lost 6 bases, and 4 bases lay in between. The CDR3 length is 11 residues. CDR3 residues: CASSFLDTQYF. For the CDR3, the DNA is TGTGCCAGCAGTTTTCTCGATACGCAGTATTTT.

The chain couples TRBV10-3 to TRBJ2-1, with D perhaps TRBD2 (5 bases). V was cut by 0 bases and J by 5 bases, with 14 bases left in between. The CDR3 is 16 residues long. The germline gives CDR1 ENHRY, CDR2 SYGVKD. CDR3 nucleotide sequence: TGTGCCATCAGTGAGTCCTACCAGCGGTCAAACAATGAGCAGTTCTTC. It specifies CAISESYQRSNNEQFF.

V usage is TRBV14 and J usage is TRBJ1-6; unclear D gene. The CDR3 has 14 residues. The germline V and J ends were trimmed by 4 bases and 4 bases, with 8 bases remaining between them. Germline V CDR1 and CDR2: SGHDN, FVKESK. The CDR3 DNA sequence: TGTGCCAGCAGCCCGGGAAAATATAATTCACCCCTCCACTTT. Residues: CASSPGKYNSPLHF.

The chain employs TRBV6-5 and TRBJ2-4, with 7 bases fitting TRBD2. Matching the DNA end better, TRBJ2-7 makes the J call doubtful. CDR1 and CDR2 from the germline V gene are MNHEY and SVGAGI. The length of the CDR3 is 15 residues. The DNA of the CDR3 is TGTGCCAGCAGTTACATGGGGGGAGGGGCCTACGAGCAGTACTTC. Amino acids: CASSYMGGGAYEQYF.

The chain is built from TRBV9 and TRBJ2-7, with D unclear. The V gene's germline CDR1 is SGDLS and CDR2 YYNGEE. The CDR3 is 13 residues long. The ends were cut back, 3 bases at V and 5 bases at J, with 12 bases in the middle. CDR3 nucleotide sequence: TGTGCCAGCAGCGAGTCGTTAGAGGACGAGCAGTACTTC. Its protein is CASSESLEDEQYF.